The 2 T cell receptor beta chains reported below all come from one sample, sequenced in a study of cytomegalovirus exposure and HLA in healthy donors. Both 60 Vbeta primers and 13 Jbeta primers went into the PCR. Sequencing was performed with immunoSEQ multiplex PCR; in TCRdb, only in-frame clones are kept and a portion is missing. Its table records 56,000 or so clones. Sequencing used PBMCs. These receptors were obtained from a man aged 40-50 years in good health and CMV-seropositive.

This chain uses TRBV27 with TRBJ1-2; 8 bases are a match to TRBD1. V shed 3 bases and J 8 bases; nucleotides not matched to a gene: 8. CDR3 length equals 14 residues. Germline V CDR1 and CDR2: MNHEY, SMNVEV (reference sequence). CDR3 sequence: CASSFGTGGRGYTF. The CDR3, as DNA: TGTGCCAGCAGTTTTGGGACAGGAGGCCGGGGCTACACCTTC.

The chain recombines TRBV4-2 with TRBJ1-2; a weak D match, TRBD1 (6 bases). The CDR3 spans 15 residues. CDR1 and CDR2 (germline): LGHNA, YNFKEQ. Trimming pared 6 bases from V and 4 bases from J, leaving 18 bases between. The CDR3 region is CASRKTGPMSYGYTF. DNA for the CDR3: TGTGCCAGCAGGAAGACAGGTCCAATGAGCTATGGCTACACCTTC.